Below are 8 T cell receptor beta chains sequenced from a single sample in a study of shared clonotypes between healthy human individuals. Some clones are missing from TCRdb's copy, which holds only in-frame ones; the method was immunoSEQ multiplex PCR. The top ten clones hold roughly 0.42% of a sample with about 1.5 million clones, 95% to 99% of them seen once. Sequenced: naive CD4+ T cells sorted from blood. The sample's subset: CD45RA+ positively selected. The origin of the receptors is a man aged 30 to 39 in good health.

CDR3 DNA sequence: TGTGCCAGCAGTCTACAGGGGGCGGCAACTAATGAAAAACTGTTTTTT. The encoded protein is CASSLQGAATNEKLFF. The chain recombines TRBV6-6 with TRBJ1-4; 9 nucleotides line up with TRBD1. Germline V gives CDR1 MNHNY, CDR2 SVGAGI (reference sequence). The CDR3 sequence is 16 residues long. The V and J ends lost 5 bases and 0 bases, in that order; junction bases with no gene match: 4.

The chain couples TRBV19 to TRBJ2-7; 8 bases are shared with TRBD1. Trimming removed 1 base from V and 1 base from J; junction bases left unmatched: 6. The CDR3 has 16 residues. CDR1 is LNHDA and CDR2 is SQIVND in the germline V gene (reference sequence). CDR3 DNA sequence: TGTGCCAGTAGTATAGTAGGCGACAGGGGTTCCTACGAGCAGTACTTC. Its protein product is CASSIVGDRGSYEQYF.

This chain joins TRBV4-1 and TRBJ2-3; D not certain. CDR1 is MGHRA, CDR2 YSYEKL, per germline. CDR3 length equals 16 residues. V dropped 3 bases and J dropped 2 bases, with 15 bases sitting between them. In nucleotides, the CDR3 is TGCGCCAGCAGCCAGCTACCACGTGCCCCCACAGATACGCAGTATTTT. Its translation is CASSQLPRAPTDTQYF.

The DNA for the CDR3 is TGCGCCAGCAGCCTGGGACAGGGTTTTTTCGAGCAGTACTTC. As protein: CASSLGQGFFEQYF. The chain combines TRBV5-1 with TRBJ2-7, with TRBD1 matching 9 bases. This CDR3 spans 14 amino acids. Germline assignment: CDR1 SGHRS and CDR2 YFSETQ. Losses at the gene ends were 4 bases for V and 6 bases for J; bases not matched to a gene: 8. Full variable domain (missing parts from reference TRBV5-1 and TRBJ2-7): KAGVTQTPRYLIKTRGQQVTLSCSPISGHRSVSWYQQTPGQGLQFLFEYFSETQRNKGNFPGRFSGRQFSNSRSEMNVSTLELGDSALYLCASSLGQGFFEQYFGPGTRLTVT.

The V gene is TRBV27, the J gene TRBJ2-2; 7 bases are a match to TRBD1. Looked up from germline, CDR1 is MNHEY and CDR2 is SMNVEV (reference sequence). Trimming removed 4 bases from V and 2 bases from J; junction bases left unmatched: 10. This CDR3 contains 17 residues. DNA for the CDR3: TGTGCCAGCAGTTCGATCGACAGGGTGGATAACACCGGGGAGCTGTTTTTT. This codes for CASSSIDRVDNTGELFF.

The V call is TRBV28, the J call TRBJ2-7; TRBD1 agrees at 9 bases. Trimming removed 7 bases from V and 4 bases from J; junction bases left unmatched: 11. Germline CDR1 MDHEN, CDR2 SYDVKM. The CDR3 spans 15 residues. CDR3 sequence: CASTGPGQGLYEQYF. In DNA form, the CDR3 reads TGTGCCAGCACCGGACCGGGACAGGGCCTTTACGAGCAGTACTTC.

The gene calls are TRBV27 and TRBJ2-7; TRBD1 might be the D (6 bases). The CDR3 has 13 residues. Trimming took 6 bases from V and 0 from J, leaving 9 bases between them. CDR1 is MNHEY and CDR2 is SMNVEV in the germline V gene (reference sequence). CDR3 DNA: TGTGCCAGCAGCCGACAGGCCTCCTACGAGCAGTACTTC. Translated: CASSRQASYEQYF.

CDR3 protein: CASRQGLAGGYEQYF. CDR3 coding DNA: TGTGCCAGTAGGCAGGGACTAGCGGGAGGCTACGAGCAGTACTTC. The chain links TRBV19 to TRBJ2-7; 15 nucleotides line up with TRBD2. The trim removed 6 bases at V and 3 bases at J, leaving 3 bases unmatched. The germline V gene encodes CDR1 LNHDA and CDR2 SQIVND (reference sequence). The CDR3 consists of 15 residues.